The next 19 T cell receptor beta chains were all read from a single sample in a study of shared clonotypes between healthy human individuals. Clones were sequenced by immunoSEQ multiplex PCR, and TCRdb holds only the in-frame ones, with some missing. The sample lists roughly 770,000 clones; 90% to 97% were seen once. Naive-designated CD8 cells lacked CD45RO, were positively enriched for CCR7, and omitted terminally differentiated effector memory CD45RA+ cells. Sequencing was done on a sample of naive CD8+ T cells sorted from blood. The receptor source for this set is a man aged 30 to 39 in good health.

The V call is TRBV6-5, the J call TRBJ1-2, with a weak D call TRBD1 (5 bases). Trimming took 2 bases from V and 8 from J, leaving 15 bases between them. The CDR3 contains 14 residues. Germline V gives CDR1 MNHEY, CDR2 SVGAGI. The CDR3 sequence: CASSYNPGPVGYTF. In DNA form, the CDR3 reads TGTGCCAGCAGTTACAATCCAGGGCCGGTAGGCTACACCTTC.

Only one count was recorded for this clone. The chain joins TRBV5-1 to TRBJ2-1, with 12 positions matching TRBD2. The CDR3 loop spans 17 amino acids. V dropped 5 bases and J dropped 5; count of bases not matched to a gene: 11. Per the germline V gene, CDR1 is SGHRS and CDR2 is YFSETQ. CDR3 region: CASRPPIGLAGNNEQFF. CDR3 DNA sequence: TGCGCCAGCAGACCTCCGATCGGACTAGCGGGAAACAATGAGCAGTTCTTC.

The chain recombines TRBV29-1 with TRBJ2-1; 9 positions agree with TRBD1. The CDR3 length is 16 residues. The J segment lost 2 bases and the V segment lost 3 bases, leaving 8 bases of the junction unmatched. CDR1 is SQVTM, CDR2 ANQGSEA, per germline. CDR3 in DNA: TGCAGCGTTGAGGGGTTCGGGACAGGGACCTACAATGAGCAGTTCTTC. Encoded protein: CSVEGFGTGTYNEQFF.

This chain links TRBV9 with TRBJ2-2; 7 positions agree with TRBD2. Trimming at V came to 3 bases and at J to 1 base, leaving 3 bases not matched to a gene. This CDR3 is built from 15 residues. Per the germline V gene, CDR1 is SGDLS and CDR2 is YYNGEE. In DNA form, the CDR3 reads TGTGCCAGCAGCGGTAGCGGGCAGAACACCGGGGAGCTGTTTTTT. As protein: CASSGSGQNTGELFF.

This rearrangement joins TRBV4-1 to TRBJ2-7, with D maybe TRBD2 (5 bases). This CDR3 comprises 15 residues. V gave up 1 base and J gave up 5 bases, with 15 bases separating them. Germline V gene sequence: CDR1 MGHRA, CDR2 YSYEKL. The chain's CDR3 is CASSQATRLRHEQYF. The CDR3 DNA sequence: TGCGCCAGCAGCCAAGCAACTAGACTGCGCCACGAGCAGTACTTC.

CDR3 loop: CASLERANTGELFF. CDR3 nucleotides: TGTGCCAGCCTTGAACGGGCCAACACCGGGGAGCTGTTTTTT. The chain is built from TRBV2 and TRBJ2-2; D gene unclear. Germline assignment: CDR1 SNHLY and CDR2 FYNNEI. Trimming cost V 8 bases and J 2 bases, with 12 bases left between them. The CDR3 has 14 amino acids.

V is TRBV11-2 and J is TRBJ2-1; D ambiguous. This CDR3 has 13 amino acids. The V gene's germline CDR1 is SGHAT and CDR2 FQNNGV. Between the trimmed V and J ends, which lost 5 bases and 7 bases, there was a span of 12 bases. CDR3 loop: CASSLERGNEQFF. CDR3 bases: TGTGCCAGCAGCCTCGAAAGAGGAAATGAGCAGTTCTTC.

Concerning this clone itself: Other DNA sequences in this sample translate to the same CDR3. CDR3 DNA: TGTGCCAGCAGCCTTGGCGGGCCGGGGGAGCAGTACTTC. Its protein is CASSLGGPGEQYF. The V call is TRBV7-6, the J call TRBJ2-7; the D gene is possibly TRBD2 (5 bases). V lost 5 bases to trimming and J lost 7 bases, with 15 bases between them. The CDR3 runs 13 residues. CDR1 SGHVS and CDR2 FNYEAQ come from the germline V gene.

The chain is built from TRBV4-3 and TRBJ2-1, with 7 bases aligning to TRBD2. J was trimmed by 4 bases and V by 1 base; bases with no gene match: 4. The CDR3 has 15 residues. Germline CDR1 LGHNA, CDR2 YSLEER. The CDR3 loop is CASSQGGGLYNEQFF. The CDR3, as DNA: TGCGCCAGCAGCCAAGGGGGGGGACTTTACAATGAGCAGTTCTTC.

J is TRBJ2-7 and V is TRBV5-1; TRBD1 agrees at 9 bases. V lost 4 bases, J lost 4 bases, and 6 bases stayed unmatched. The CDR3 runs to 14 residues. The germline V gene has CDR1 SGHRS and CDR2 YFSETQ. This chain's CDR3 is CASSGGTGSYEQYF. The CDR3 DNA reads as TGCGCCAGCAGCGGGGGGACAGGGAGTTACGAGCAGTACTTC.

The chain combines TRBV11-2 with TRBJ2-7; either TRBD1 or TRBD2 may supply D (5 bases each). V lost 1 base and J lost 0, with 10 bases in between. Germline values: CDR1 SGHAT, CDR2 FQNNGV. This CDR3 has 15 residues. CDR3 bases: TGTGCCAGCAGCTTAGCCCCTGGGGGCTCCTACGAGCAGTACTTC. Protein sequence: CASSLAPGGSYEQYF. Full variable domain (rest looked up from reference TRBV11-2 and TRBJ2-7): EAGVAQSPRYKIIEKRQSVAFWCNPISGHATLYWYQQILGQGPKLLIQFQNNGVVDDSQLPKDRFSAERLKGVDSTLKIQPAKLEDSAVYLCASSLAPGGSYEQYFGPGTRLTVT.

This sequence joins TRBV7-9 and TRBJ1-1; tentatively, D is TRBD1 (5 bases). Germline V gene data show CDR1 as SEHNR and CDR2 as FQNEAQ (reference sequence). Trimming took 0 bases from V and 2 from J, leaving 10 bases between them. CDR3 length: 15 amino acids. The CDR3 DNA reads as TGTGCCAGCAGCTTAGCGAGAGGGACTAACACTGAAGCTTTCTTT. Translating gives CASSLARGTNTEAFF.

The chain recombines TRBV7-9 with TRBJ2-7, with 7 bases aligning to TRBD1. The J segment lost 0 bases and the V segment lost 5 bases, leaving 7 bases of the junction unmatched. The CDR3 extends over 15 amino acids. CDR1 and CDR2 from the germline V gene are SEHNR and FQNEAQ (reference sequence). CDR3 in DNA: TGTGCCAGCAGCCCGCTGACAGGGCCCTCCTACGAGCAGTACTTC. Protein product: CASSPLTGPSYEQYF. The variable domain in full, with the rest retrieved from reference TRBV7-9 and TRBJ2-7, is DTGVSQNPRHKITKRGQNVTFRCDPISEHNRLYWYRQTLGQGPEFLTYFQNEAQLEKSRLLSDRFSAERPKGSFSTLEIQRTEQGDSAMYLCASSPLTGPSYEQYFGPGTRLTVT.

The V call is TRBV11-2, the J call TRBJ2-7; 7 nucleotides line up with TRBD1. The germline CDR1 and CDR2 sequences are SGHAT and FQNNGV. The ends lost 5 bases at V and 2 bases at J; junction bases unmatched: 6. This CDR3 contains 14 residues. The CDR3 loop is CASSTRQGTYEQYF. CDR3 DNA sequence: TGTGCCAGCAGCACCCGACAGGGAACCTACGAGCAGTACTTC.

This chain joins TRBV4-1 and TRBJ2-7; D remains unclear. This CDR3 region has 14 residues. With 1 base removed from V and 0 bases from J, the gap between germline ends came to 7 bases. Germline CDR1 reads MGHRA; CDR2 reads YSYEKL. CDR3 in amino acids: CASSQVLDSYEQYF. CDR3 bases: TGCGCCAGCAGCCAAGTCCTAGACTCCTACGAGCAGTACTTC.

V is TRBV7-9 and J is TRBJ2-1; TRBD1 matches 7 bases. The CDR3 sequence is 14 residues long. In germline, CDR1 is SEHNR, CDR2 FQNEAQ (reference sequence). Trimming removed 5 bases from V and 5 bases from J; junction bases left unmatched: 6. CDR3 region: CASSAGQENNEQFF. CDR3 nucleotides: TGTGCCAGCAGCGCTGGACAGGAGAACAATGAGCAGTTCTTC. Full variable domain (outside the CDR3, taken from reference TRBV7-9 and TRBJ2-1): DTGVSQNPRHKITKRGQNVTFRCDPISEHNRLYWYRQTLGQGPEFLTYFQNEAQLEKSRLLSDRFSAERPKGSFSTLEIQRTEQGDSAMYLCASSAGQENNEQFFGPGTRLTVL.

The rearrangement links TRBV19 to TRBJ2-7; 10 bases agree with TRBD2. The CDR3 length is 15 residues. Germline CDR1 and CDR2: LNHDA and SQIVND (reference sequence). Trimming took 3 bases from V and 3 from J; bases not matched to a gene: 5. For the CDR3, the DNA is TGTGCCAGTAGTATGGACCTAGCGGGAGTCTACGAGCAGTACTTC. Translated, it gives CASSMDLAGVYEQYF.

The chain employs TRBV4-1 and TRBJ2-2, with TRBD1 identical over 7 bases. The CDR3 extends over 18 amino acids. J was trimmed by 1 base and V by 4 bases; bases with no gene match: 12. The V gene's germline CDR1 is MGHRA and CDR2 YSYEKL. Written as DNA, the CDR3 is TGCGCCAGCAGCCCACTCGAATGGACAGGCCAGAACACCGGGGAGCTGTTTTTT. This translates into CASSPLEWTGQNTGELFF.

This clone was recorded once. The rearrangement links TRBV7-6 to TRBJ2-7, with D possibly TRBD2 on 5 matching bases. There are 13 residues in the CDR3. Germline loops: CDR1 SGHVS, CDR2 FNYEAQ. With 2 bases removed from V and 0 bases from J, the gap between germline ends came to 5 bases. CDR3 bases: TGTGCCAGCAGCTTAACTAGCTCCTACGAGCAGTACTTC. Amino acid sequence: CASSLTSSYEQYF.